The entry below gives a single T cell receptor beta chain sequence along with its context. This clone's antigen is unknown. There are no base qualities to consult, and no much larger clone falls within one base. The data derive from a study of blood T cell repertoires in COVID-19 (TCRdb year 2020). Context from the whole study: The collaborator samples originated in the United States, Italy and Spain and spanned the acute and convalescent phases of COVID-19. The samples were drawn from two sources: the first 160 participants of the ongoing ImmuneRACE study, and some 1,300 subjects contributed by 6 global collaborators. A de-identified subject ID, COVID-19 status, age in years and sex were almost always included in the sample metadata. The repertoires were released in a freely available public database meant as a resource for research on the immune response to SARS-CoV-2. Deeply sampled blood TCRbeta repertoires from subjects exposed to, actively infected with, or recovered from COVID-19 were included in the dataset. Where available, HLA class I and class II types were obtained from metadata supplied by the sample provider rather than from assay-based typing. The material from the prospective study consisted of cDNA or gDNA derived from T cells, B-cell-depleted T cells, or PBMCs. Study-level results and caveats: How much clinical and demographic metadata was included differed by source and by participant, and the metadata was provided uncurated.

Each collaborating institution followed its own protocols to collect whole blood in K2EDTA tubes. Collaborator samples were shipped for TCRbeta analysis as frozen whole blood, isolated PBMCs, or DNA extracted from either sample type. TCRbeta CDR3 regions were amplified from genomic DNA by means of the immunoSEQ Assay, a bias-controlled multiplex PCR. Per the source publication's procedure: The number of nucleated cells in each sample was estimated by amplification of reference gene primers within the assay. To quantify the absolute abundance of each unique TCRbeta CDR3 rearrangement, sequence reads were collapsed and filtered. Productive Simpson clonality was computed per sample as the square root of Simpson's diversity index over productive rearrangements. The source is immuneACCESS, and TCRdb retained only in-frame sequences with V and J called. Part of the clones is not carried over; for the studies checked, unresolved V genes explain less than half of this, and the remainder is unexplained. V and J calls and clone size are those listed in that table; D and trimming were worked out from the DNA. The sample table holds around 57,000 clones, of which roughly 87% were seen once. The biggest ten clones account for about 8.3% of the sample.

Spanning cysteine to phenylalanine, the CDR3 consists of 13 amino acids. Only CDR3 DNA is held: 39 bases, read in frame from base 1. In the germline V gene, CDR1 corresponds to MDHEN and CDR2 to SYDVKM. From V the trimming removes 2 bases and from J it removes 7 bases, while the gene matches leave 1 base of the junction unaccounted for. This clonotype was obtained from a man aged 45 to 65 with active COVID-19. The chain uses TRBV28 and TRBJ1-4; TRBD1 agrees with 7 junctional bases. The material sequenced was peripheral blood. Here the CDR3 is given as CASSLQGGEKLFF. The nucleotide sequence is given as TGTGCCAGCAGTTTACAGGGGGGTGAAAAACTGTTTTTT.